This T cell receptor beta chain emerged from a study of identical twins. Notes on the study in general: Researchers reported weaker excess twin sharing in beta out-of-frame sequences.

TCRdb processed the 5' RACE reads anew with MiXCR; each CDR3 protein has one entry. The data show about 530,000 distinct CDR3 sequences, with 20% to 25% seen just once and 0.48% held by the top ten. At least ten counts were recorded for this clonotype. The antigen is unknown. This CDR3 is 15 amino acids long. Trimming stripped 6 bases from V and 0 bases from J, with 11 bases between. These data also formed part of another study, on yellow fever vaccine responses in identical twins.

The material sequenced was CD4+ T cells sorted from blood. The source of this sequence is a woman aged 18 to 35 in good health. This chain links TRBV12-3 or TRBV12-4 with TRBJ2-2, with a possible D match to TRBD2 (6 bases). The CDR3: CASRPSASNTGELFF. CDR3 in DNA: TGTGCCAGCAGACCTAGCGCCTCGAACACCGGGGAGCTGTTTTTT.